This is a list of T cell receptor beta chains from one sample in a study of T cell changes during pregnancy in multiple sclerosis. Assay used: immunoSEQ multiplex PCR; TCRdb lists only in-frame clones, some missing. This sample carries tens of thousands of clones, around 85% of them seen once, and the ten largest clones take around 3%. Sample: peripheral blood, taken before pregnancy. Receptors originate from a female donor with multiple sclerosis, enrolled in a pregnancy study. CDR3s include the opening cysteine and the closing phenylalanine or tryptophan. D genes are given only for firm matches. Expanded clones are given a class, and other clones once, few, many or no size at all.

j_call	d_call	v_call	clone_size	cdr3_aa	cdr3_nt
TRBJ2-3	TRBD2	TRBV5-1	.	CASSVETSGSSTDTQYF	TGCGCCAGCAGCGTGGAAACTAGCGGGAGTAGCACAGATACGCAGTATTTT
TRBJ2-1	TRBD2	TRBV27	.	CASTPFSGISSYNEQFF	TGTGCCAGCACCCCTTTTAGCGGGATAAGCTCCTACAATGAGCAGTTCTTC
TRBJ2-7	.	TRBV27	.	CASSFLGAREQYF	TGTGCCAGCAGTTTTCTGGGGGCCCGCGAGCAGTACTTC
TRBJ2-5	TRBD1	TRBV6-5	.	CASGGQGLGETQYF	TGTGCCAGCGGGGGACAGGGACTTGGAGAGACCCAGTACTTC
TRBJ1-2	TRBD1	TRBV6-1	.	CASSEEFGTGDGYTF	TGTGCCAGCAGTGAAGAATTTGGGACAGGGGACGGCTACACCTTC
TRBJ1-1	TRBD1	TRBV10-3	.	CAISEPGQGGTEAFF	TGTGCCATCAGTGAGCCCGGACAGGGAGGCACTGAAGCTTTCTTT
TRBJ2-2	TRBD2	TRBV7-2	.	CASPPQGSGGLNTGELFF	TGTGCCAGCCCCCCACAGGGTAGCGGGGGGCTGAACACCGGGGAGCTGTTTTTT
TRBJ2-7	TRBD1	TRBV5-1	once	CASSPTGEYHYEQYF	TGCGCCAGCAGCCCGACAGGGGAGTATCACTACGAGCAGTACTTC
TRBJ2-7	TRBD1	TRBV2	.	CATQRTGGLYEQYF	TGTGCCACACAAAGGACAGGGGGCCTCTACGAGCAGTACTTC
TRBJ1-2	.	TRBV5-6	.	CASSLGGDWVLDYGYTF	TGTGCCAGCAGCTTGGGCGGCGACTGGGTCTTGGACTATGGCTACACCTTC
TRBJ1-2	.	TRBV4-2	.	CASSRFYEGGYGYTF	TGTGCCAGCAGCCGATTTTACGAAGGGGGCTATGGCTACACCTTC
TRBJ2-7	.	TRBV5-1	.	CASRVGQTYEQYF	TGCGCCAGCAGGGTCGGACAGACCTACGAGCAGTACTTC
TRBJ1-1	.	TRBV5-8	.	CASSLRGEMNTEAFF	TGTGCCAGCAGCTTGCGGGGGGAGATGAACACTGAAGCTTTCTTT
TRBJ2-7	TRBD1	TRBV4-2	.	CASSQEQGQGADEQYF	TGTGCCAGCAGCCAAGAACAGGGACAGGGGGCCGACGAGCAGTACTTC
TRBJ2-7	.	TRBV7-9	.	CASSWAENSYEQYF	TGTGCCAGCAGTTGGGCAGAGAACTCCTACGAGCAGTACTTC
TRBJ1-5	TRBD1	TRBV19	few	CASSVLQGDLSASQHF	TGTGCCAGTAGTGTGCTACAGGGGGACCTATCAGCGTCCCAGCATTTT
TRBJ2-5	TRBD1	TRBV7-3	.	CASSPKADRGTETQYF	TGTGCCAGCAGCCCGAAAGCGGACAGGGGAACAGAGACCCAGTACTTC
TRBJ2-3	.	TRBV18	.	CASSPSTVTADTQYF	TGTGCCAGCTCACCATCGACAGTCACGGCGGATACGCAGTATTTT
TRBJ2-1	TRBD2	TRBV11-1	.	CASSLEGLAGGNEQFF	TGTGCCAGCAGCCTGGAAGGGCTAGCGGGAGGCAATGAGCAGTTCTTC
TRBJ1-2	.	TRBV29-1	.	CSALNGVIGYTF	TGCAGCGCCCTAAACGGTGTTATCGGCTACACCTTC
TRBJ1-1	.	TRBV19	.	CASSIQKNTEAFF	TGTGCCAGTAGTATCCAGAAGAACACTGAAGCTTTCTTT
TRBJ2-5	TRBD2	TRBV7-9	.	CASSLGWTSVKKTQYF	TGTGCCAGCAGCTTAGGTTGGACTAGCGTAAAGAAGACCCAGTACTTC
TRBJ1-6	.	TRBV6-1	.	CASSEALQGSYSPLHF	TGTGCCAGCAGTGAAGCTCTCCAAGGGAGTTATTCACCCCTCCACTTT
TRBJ2-1	.	TRBV5-5	.	CASSLSDGSPYEQFF	TGTGCCAGCAGCTTGTCGGACGGGAGCCCCTATGAGCAGTTCTTC
TRBJ2-6	TRBD1	TRBV27	once	CASSFGTGNSGANVLTF	TGTGCCAGCAGTTTCGGGACAGGGAACTCTGGGGCCAACGTCCTGACTTTC
TRBJ1-2	.	TRBV4-1	.	CASSQEQSFNYGYTF	TGCGCCAGCAGCCAAGAACAGTCTTTTAACTATGGCTACACCTTC
TRBJ1-1	TRBD1	TRBV19	.	CASSIQGGNTEAFF	TGTGCCAGTAGTATTCAGGGGGGGAACACTGAAGCTTTCTTT
TRBJ2-6	.	TRBV2	.	CASTPKLWANVLTF	TGTGCCAGCACTCCCAAGCTCTGGGCCAACGTCCTGACTTTC
TRBJ1-1	.	TRBV30	.	CAWSNIRRNTEAFF	TGTGCCTGGAGTAATATCAGGCGGAACACTGAAGCTTTCTTT
TRBJ2-6	TRBD1	TRBV25-1	once	CASNWTGSSGANVLTF	TGTGCCAGCAACTGGACAGGAAGCTCTGGGGCCAACGTCCTGACTTTC
TRBJ2-3	.	TRBV18	.	CASFQVRAETQYF	TGTGCCAGCTTCCAGGTGCGGGCCGAGACGCAGTATTTT
TRBJ2-7	.	TRBV18	many	CASSTGRLGEQYF	TGTGCCAGCTCAACCGGAAGACTCGGCGAGCAGTACTTC
TRBJ2-1	TRBD2	TRBV9	.	CASSVAGRKGDEQFF	TGTGCCAGCAGCGTAGCCGGGAGGAAAGGCGATGAGCAGTTCTTC
TRBJ1-1	.	TRBV5-6	.	CASSLFPPPGTEAFF	TGTGCCAGCAGCTTGTTTCCGCCTCCGGGCACTGAAGCTTTCTTT
TRBJ2-5	TRBD1	TRBV11-2	.	CASSLGTGVETQYF	TGTGCCAGCAGCTTAGGGACAGGGGTTGAGACCCAGTACTTC
TRBJ2-1	TRBD2	TRBV20-1	.	CSASKRGEQFF	TGCAGTGCTAGTAAGCGGGGGGAGCAGTTCTTC
TRBJ2-3	.	TRBV4-3	.	CASSQDSGLTDTQYF	TGCGCCAGCAGCCAAGATTCAGGGCTCACAGATACGCAGTATTTT
TRBJ2-3	.	TRBV5-1	once	CASSLEGTRNPDTQYF	TGCGCCAGCAGCTTGGAAGGGACTCGGAACCCAGATACGCAGTATTTT
TRBJ1-2	.	TRBV20-1	.	CSAAGNYGYTF	TGCAGTGCAGCAGGGAACTATGGCTACACCTTC
TRBJ2-7	.	TRBV2	.	CASSSSGTEQYF	TGTGCCAGCAGTAGTTCAGGAACCGAGCAGTACTTC
TRBJ1-1	.	TRBV6-5	.	CASSEGGGSAEAFF	TGTGCCAGCAGTGAAGGGGGGGGGAGCGCTGAAGCTTTCTTT
TRBJ2-2	TRBD1	TRBV18	.	CASSVRDRATTGELFF	TGTGCCAGCTCAGTCCGGGACAGGGCGACCACCGGGGAGCTGTTTTTT
TRBJ1-1	TRBD1	TRBV7-3	.	CASSLMGTGLYTEAFF	TGTGCCAGCAGCTTAATGGGGACAGGGCTCTACACTGAAGCTTTCTTT
TRBJ1-1	.	TRBV19	.	CASKVHEDTEAFF	TGTGCCAGTAAAGTCCATGAGGACACTGAAGCTTTCTTT
TRBJ1-2	TRBD1	TRBV5-1	few	CASSTPGTDYGYTF	TGCGCCAGCAGCACTCCCGGGACAGACTATGGCTACACCTTC
TRBJ2-5	.	TRBV18	.	CASSPPLGAVGETQYF	TGTGCCAGCTCACCACCACTGGGAGCAGTGGGAGAGACCCAGTACTTC
TRBJ1-1	.	TRBV19	few	CASNTRGWTEAFF	TGTGCCAGTAATACAAGGGGCTGGACTGAAGCTTTCTTT
TRBJ2-3	TRBD2	TRBV11-2	.	CASSLAPVVAGRDTQYF	TGTGCCAGCAGCTTAGCGCCCGTGGTAGCGGGGCGGGATACGCAGTATTTT
TRBJ2-1	TRBD2	TRBV9	.	CASSPGGGLYNEQFF	TGTGCCAGCAGCCCCGGGGGGGGGCTCTACAATGAGCAGTTCTTC
TRBJ2-3	.	TRBV5-1	.	CASFMGGATDTQYF	TGCGCCAGCTTTATGGGGGGGGCCACAGATACGCAGTATTTT
TRBJ2-1	TRBD2	TRBV9	.	CASSLRTGTSGRWNEQFF	TGTGCCAGCTCCCTCCGAACCGGGACTAGCGGGAGATGGAATGAGCAGTTCTTC
TRBJ1-6	TRBD1	TRBV6-5	.	CASSYTGTANSPLHF	TGTGCCAGCAGTTACACCGGGACAGCAAATTCACCCCTCCACTTT
TRBJ2-3	.	TRBV2	.	CASSGLNTDTQYF	TGTGCCAGCAGTGGACTTAACACAGATACGCAGTATTTT
TRBJ2-1	TRBD2	TRBV6-1	.	CASTGTSGTNEQFF	TGTGCCAGCACCGGGACTAGCGGGACGAATGAGCAGTTCTTC
TRBJ2-6	.	TRBV4-1	once	CASSQDQANGANVLTF	TGCGCCAGCAGCCAAGATCAGGCGAACGGGGCCAACGTCCTGACTTTC
TRBJ2-2	TRBD2	TRBV5-1	.	CALTSENTGELFF	TGCGCGCTGACTAGCGAGAACACCGGGGAGCTGTTTTTT
TRBJ2-4	TRBD2	TRBV19	once	CATYGGGPKNIQYF	TGTGCCACCTACGGGGGGGGGCCCAAAAACATTCAGTACTTC